This entry lists 7 T cell receptor beta chains sequenced from one sample in a study of OX40 agonist ivuxolimab in advanced cancers. Assay: immunoSEQ multiplex PCR; the TCRdb copy retains only in-frame clones and omits some. The sample contains about 38,000 clones, 92% of which appear only once. The sample in question was CD4+ or CD8+ T cells sorted from blood, obtained in a trial of the OX40 agonist ivuxolimab. The receptors derive from an adult with an advanced solid tumor such as melanoma, head and neck, liver or kidney cancer.

The chain recombines TRBV28 with TRBJ1-2; D remains ambiguous. V dropped 6 bases and J dropped 4 bases, with 9 bases sitting between them. Germline V gene data show CDR1 as MDHEN and CDR2 as SYDVKM. The CDR3 totals 12 residues. The DNA of the CDR3 is TGTGCCAGCAGGTTAGGGCTCTATGGCTACACCTTC. It codes for CASRLGLYGYTF.

This chain links TRBV27 with TRBJ2-1; D not certain. The CDR3 length is 14 residues. V gave up 3 bases and J gave up 3 bases, with 9 bases separating them. Germline V gene sequence: CDR1 MNHEY, CDR2 SMNVEV (reference sequence). CDR3 sequence: CASSFSASYNEQFF. CDR3 DNA: TGTGCCAGCAGTTTTTCAGCGAGCTACAATGAGCAGTTCTTC.

The V and J genes are TRBV4-3 and TRBJ2-5, with TRBD2 matching over 10 bases. The CDR3 has 15 amino acids. From germline, CDR1 is LGHNA and CDR2 YSLEER. The trim removed 4 bases at V and 1 base at J, leaving 3 bases unmatched. The CDR3, as DNA: TGCGCCAGCAGCCGCGGACTAGCGGTCCAAGAGACCCAGTACTTC. This encodes CASSRGLAVQETQYF.

This chain connects TRBV19 to TRBJ2-1; weak D call: TRBD2 (6 bases). V was pared by 1 base and J by 7 bases, with 14 bases between. The CDR3 contains 15 residues. CDR1 and CDR2 from the germline V gene are LNHDA and SQIVND (reference sequence). The CDR3 DNA sequence: TGTGCCAGTAGTATAGCGCTAGCGAATTTTAATGAGCAGTTCTTC. Amino acids: CASSIALANFNEQFF.

The chain employs TRBV5-6 and TRBJ2-1; D is possibly TRBD2 (6 bases). The CDR3 extends over 14 amino acids. Germline assignment: CDR1 SGHDT and CDR2 YYEEEE. Trimming took 6 bases from V and 4 from J, leaving 14 bases between them. The CDR3 region is CASTPGVGYNEQFF. The DNA of the CDR3 is TGTGCCAGCACCCCGGGAGTAGGTTACAATGAGCAGTTCTTC.

The chain recombines TRBV5-4 with TRBJ2-5; D call uncertain. Per the germline V gene, CDR1 is SGHNT and CDR2 is YYREEE (reference sequence). This CDR3 has 14 amino acids. V dropped 0 bases and J dropped 2 bases, with 8 bases sitting between them. DNA of the CDR3: TGTGCCAGCAGCTTGGCGGCACTACAAGAGACCCAGTACTTC. As protein: CASSLAALQETQYF. Using reference TRBV5-4 and TRBJ2-5 for the parts outside the CDR3, the full variable domain is ETGVTQSPTHLIKTRGQQVTLRCSSQSGHNTVSWYQQALGQGPQFIFQYYREEENGRGNFPPRFSGLQFPNYSSELNVNALELDDSALYLCASSLAALQETQYFGPGTRLLVL.

This chain links TRBV27 with TRBJ2-1, with 9 bases matching TRBD1. Germline V gives CDR1 MNHEY, CDR2 SMNVEV (reference sequence). J lost 2 bases, V lost 5 bases, and 10 bases had no gene match. This CDR3 has 17 residues. This CDR3 is CASSPRTGDPPYNEQFF. The CDR3 region has the DNA TGTGCCAGCAGTCCGCGGACAGGGGATCCCCCCTACAATGAGCAGTTCTTC.